This TCR beta chain was documented in a study of cytomegalovirus exposure and HLA in healthy donors. As for the study in general: In an early release, HLA-typed donors contributed 77 million or so unique TCR sequences.

Germline CDR1 reads MDHEN; CDR2 reads SYDVKM. The CDR3 runs 14 residues. Trimming left V 8 bases short and J 6 bases short, with 14 bases between. As concerns this clone: Its antigen is currently unknown.

The PCR ran on 60 Vbeta and 13 Jbeta primers. The assay was immunoSEQ multiplex PCR, and TCRdb's table has in-frame clones only and misses some. The data show more than 60,000 clones, with about 78% seen just once and approximately 9% held by the top ten. General study points: Cytomegalovirus association was assigned to approximately 160 TCR beta chains.

Sequenced input: PBMCs. The chain joins TRBV28 to TRBJ1-6, with D possibly matching TRBD1 (5 bases). This clonotype was sampled from a woman aged 40 to 50 in good health and CMV-seropositive. CDR3 amino acids: CASGSGLTNSPLHF. CDR3 bases: TGTGCCAGCGGATCAGGGTTAACTAATTCACCCCTCCACTTT.